This paragraph covers one T cell receptor (beta chain) sequence. Its target is unknown. This sample stems from a study of T cell responses to AZD1222 COVID-19 vaccine. Study information: Pooled samples include second doses given at about 4 or 12 weeks. Broader study findings: The repertoires were collected only after the peak T cell response. Across the whole spike, CD4 TCRs peaked at regions 160-218 and 743-854.

Per germline, CDR1 LNHDA and CDR2 SQIVND (reference sequence). The trim removed 5 bases at V and 4 bases at J, leaving 10 bases unmatched. This CDR3 spans 15 amino acids. Data came from immunoSEQ multiplex PCR; TCRdb stores just in-frame clones and leaves some out. The data show over 85,000 clones, around 81% seen once. Sequencing was performed on peripheral blood, taken on day 0 of AZD1222 vaccination. The V gene is TRBV19, the J gene TRBJ1-2; 7 bases line up with TRBD1. This sequence was found in an adult in good health. CDR3 nucleotides: TGTGCCAGTAGTGCCCAACAGGGGCTGGGCTATGGCTACACCTTC. Translating gives CASSAQQGLGYGYTF.